This TCR beta chain emerged from a study of cytomegalovirus exposure and HLA in healthy donors. Amplification used 60 Vbeta primers and 13 Jbeta primers. The method was immunoSEQ multiplex PCR; TCRdb's version includes in-frame clones alone and lacks a portion of them. The table has 100,000 to 150,000 clones, about 80% seen once. V dropped 4 bases and J dropped 6; count of bases not matched to a gene: 9. The CDR3 length is 16 residues. Germline V gene lookup returns CDR1 SGHRS and CDR2 YFSETQ. About this clone itself: The antigen is unknown.

Study-wide points: Per a prior analysis, the majority of TCR beta V segments were productive roughly 90% or roughly 30% of the time.

The chain combines TRBV5-1 with TRBJ2-3; 12 bases are a match to TRBD1. The clonotype comes from a man aged 30-40 years in good health and CMV-seropositive. The sequenced sample was PBMCs. This CDR3 reads CASSRGTGGPIDTQYF. The CDR3 DNA is TGCGCCAGCAGCAGGGGGACAGGGGGCCCCATCGATACGCAGTATTTT.